These 16 T cell receptor beta chains were all obtained from the same sample, sequenced in a study of cytomegalovirus exposure and HLA in healthy donors. Using immunoSEQ multiplex PCR, the repertoire was profiled, and TCRdb retains in-frame clones only, with some absent. Here the sample spans more than 140,000 clones, about 89% being singletons. Sequenced input: PBMCs. The receptors originated from a woman aged 18-29 years in good health and CMV-seropositive.

The rearrangement uses TRBV6-1 and TRBJ1-2, with 9 nucleotides matching TRBD1. After removal of 1 base from V and 4 bases from J, the junction contained 4 bases not matched to a gene. CDR3 length equals 15 residues. Germline V gene sequence: CDR1 MNHNS, CDR2 SASEGT. The DNA of the CDR3 is TGTGCCAGCAGTGAAGACAGGGGGCGCGGCTATGGCTACACCTTC. Protein: CASSEDRGRGYGYTF.

The table lists this clone with a count of one. This rearrangement joins TRBV5-1 to TRBJ2-3; 7 bases are a match to TRBD2. CDR1 SGHRS and CDR2 YFSETQ come from the germline V gene. This CDR3 is built from 17 residues. V lost 0 bases to trimming and J lost 1 base; unmatched junction nucleotides: 8. CDR3: CASSLVSLGGGTDTQYF. In DNA form, the CDR3 reads TGCGCCAGCAGCTTGGTCTCACTGGGAGGGGGCACAGATACGCAGTATTTT.

This clone was observed a handful of times. The V gene is TRBV10-3, the J gene TRBJ1-2; perhaps TRBD1 as D (6 bases). V was clipped by 3 bases and J by 5 bases, with 16 bases between them. CDR3 size: 15 residues. Per the germline V gene, CDR1 is ENHRY and CDR2 is SYGVKD. CDR3 bases: TGTGCCATCAGTGATCGGGCGCAGGGGCTATATGGCTACACCTTC. Its protein product is CAISDRAQGLYGYTF.

The rearrangement uses TRBV11-3 and TRBJ1-4; weak D call: TRBD1 (5 bases). The CDR3 covers 15 residues. Germline V CDR1 and CDR2: SGHNT, YENEEA. With 1 base removed from V and 4 bases from J, the gap between germline ends came to 10 bases. The CDR3 coding sequence is TGTGCCAGCAGCTTAGGACAGCCCTTTAATGAAAAACTGTTTTTT. The encoded protein is CASSLGQPFNEKLFF.

The chain has TRBV11-2 and TRBJ2-7, with TRBD1 as a possible D gene (5 bases). The germline V gene has CDR1 SGHAT and CDR2 FQNNGV. This CDR3 is 14 amino acids long. Trimming removed 5 bases from V and 2 bases from J, with 13 bases in between. In DNA form, the CDR3 reads TGTGCCAGCAGCCCGACAGCAGTCCCCTACGAGCAGTACTTC. Translated: CASSPTAVPYEQYF.

This clone was seen more than once but under ten times. The chain uses TRBV6-6 and TRBJ1-5, with D unclear. Germline V lookup: CDR1 MNHNY, CDR2 SVGAGI (reference sequence). This CDR3 comprises 11 residues. V lost 5 bases to trimming and J lost 10 bases, with 9 bases between them. The CDR3 here is CASSRSTPQHF. CDR3 nucleotides: TGTGCCAGCAGTCGGTCTACCCCCCAGCATTTT.

The chain employs TRBV27 and TRBJ1-2; D may be TRBD1 (5 bases). This CDR3 spans 13 amino acids. The germline V and J ends were trimmed by 4 bases and 8 bases, with 14 bases remaining between them. Germline CDR1 is MNHEY and CDR2 is SMNVEV (reference sequence). CDR3 sequence: CASSSLGAGGYTF. The CDR3 nucleotides are TGTGCCAGCAGTTCCCTCGGGGCGGGGGGCTACACCTTC.

The chain uses TRBV18 and TRBJ1-2; the D gene is possibly TRBD1 (6 bases). With 5 bases removed from V and 5 bases from J, the gap between germline ends came to 18 bases. This CDR3 is 15 amino acids long. The germline V gene encodes CDR1 KGHSH and CDR2 LQKENI. The CDR3 bases are TGTGCCAGCTCAACCGGTTTAACAGGGAGTTATGGCTACACCTTC. Translation gives CASSTGLTGSYGYTF.

The chain is built from TRBV28 and TRBJ1-2; weak D call: TRBD1 (6 bases). Germline CDR1 is MDHEN and CDR2 is SYDVKM. V dropped 8 bases and J dropped 4 bases, with 14 bases sitting between them. This CDR3 contains 13 residues. The CDR3 sequence is CASRQVHIYGYTF. In nucleotides, the CDR3 is TGTGCCAGCCGACAGGTCCACATCTATGGCTACACCTTC.

The chain combines TRBV2 with TRBJ2-3; no reliable D call. Per the germline V gene, CDR1 is SNHLY and CDR2 is FYNNEI. With 6 bases removed from V and 6 bases from J, the gap between germline ends came to 7 bases. CDR3 length: 11 residues. The CDR3 DNA is TGTGCCAGCAGCTACCCCGATACGCAGTATTTT. Amino acid sequence: CASSYPDTQYF.

The genes are TRBV5-4 and TRBJ2-7; D remains unclear. V gave up 0 bases and J gave up 4 bases, with 11 bases separating them. Per the germline V gene, CDR1 is SGHNT and CDR2 is YYREEE (reference sequence). The CDR3 consists of 14 residues. The CDR3 protein is CASSLDRSDYEQYF. CDR3 nucleotides: TGTGCCAGCAGCTTGGATCGGTCCGATTACGAGCAGTACTTC.

This clone has a single count. Here the CDR3 reads CASSHGVPSGKTYEQYF. CDR3 sequence (DNA): TGTGCCAGCAGCCATGGGGTTCCTAGCGGGAAGACCTACGAGCAGTACTTC. This sequence joins TRBV9 and TRBJ2-7; 9 bases map to TRBD2. CDR1 is SGDLS, CDR2 YYNGEE, per germline. V trimming: 4 bases; J trimming: 2 bases; junction bases outside the gene matches: 13. CDR3 size: 17 residues.

The rearrangement links TRBV15 to TRBJ2-1, with 12 bases aligning to TRBD2. Germline CDR1 LNHNV, CDR2 YYDKDF (reference sequence). Germline trimming cut 3 bases from V and 4 bases from J; bases unmatched to any gene: 13. The CDR3 sequence is 19 residues long. The CDR3: CATSSTVGLAGRGYNEQFF. CDR3 nucleotide sequence: TGTGCCACCAGCAGTACGGTAGGACTAGCGGGGAGAGGATACAATGAGCAGTTCTTC.

The V and J genes are TRBV9 and TRBJ2-3; 9 bases match TRBD2. The CDR3 contains 16 residues. Germline values: CDR1 SGDLS, CDR2 YYNGEE. V shed 2 bases and J 1 base; nucleotides not matched to a gene: 5. The CDR3 nucleotides are TGTGCCAGCAGCGTTTCTAGCGGGATGCGCACAGATACGCAGTATTTT. It is translated as CASSVSSGMRTDTQYF.

The gene calls are TRBV29-1 and TRBJ2-5; D may be TRBD1 (6 bases). Germline loops: CDR1 SQVTM, CDR2 ANQGSEA. V was clipped by 7 bases and J by 4 bases, with 13 bases between them. The CDR3 length is 12 residues. Here the CDR3 DNA reads TGCAGCGCAGGGGACATGGGAGAGACCCAGTACTTC. Amino acids: CSAGDMGETQYF.

This clone showed up just a few times. For the CDR3, the DNA is TGTGCCAGCAGCCTACAGGTCCCTTATAACTATGGCTACACCTTC. Its translation: CASSLQVPYNYGYTF. The V and J genes are TRBV28 and TRBJ1-2; possible D gene TRBD1, 5 bases. The CDR3 runs 15 residues. CDR1 is MDHEN and CDR2 is SYDVKM in the germline V gene. V shed 6 bases and J shed 1 base, with 15 bases lying between them.